These 25 T cell receptor beta chains share one sample of origin, sequenced in a study of control samples from healthy donors and cancer patients. Assay used: immunoSEQ multiplex PCR; TCRdb lists only in-frame clones, some missing. The sample lists about 160,000 clones, roughly 90% occurring once. The sequenced material came from blood. The receptors were sampled from a woman aged 30 to 39 in good health.

This clone has only one observation. V is TRBV7-2 and J is TRBJ1-1; D is perhaps TRBD1 (5 bases). The CDR3 extends over 15 amino acids. In germline, CDR1 is SGHTA, CDR2 FQGNSA. V lost 0 bases and J lost 4, with 12 bases in between. The DNA of the CDR3 is TGTGCCAGCAGCTTAGCGCTGGGGGGAGGCACTGAAGCTTTCTTT. Amino acid sequence: CASSLALGGGTEAFF.

Comment on this clone: This same CDR3 is encoded by further DNA sequences in the sample. Written as DNA, the CDR3 is TGTGCCAGCAGTCTAGCCTACGAGCAGTACTTC. It encodes CASSLAYEQYF. This chain links TRBV28 with TRBJ2-7; D is unclear. Trimming shortened V by 5 bases and J by 2 bases, and 4 bases separated the two germline ends. CDR1 is MDHEN, CDR2 SYDVKM, per germline. The CDR3 length is 11 residues.

This chain connects TRBV15 to TRBJ2-1; 9 nucleotides align to TRBD1. The CDR3 has 15 residues. Germline V lookup: CDR1 LNHNV, CDR2 YYDKDF (reference sequence). Trimming took 5 bases from V and 5 from J; bases not matched to a gene: 7. The CDR3 loop is CATSVGTGNDNEQFF. CDR3 nucleotide sequence: TGTGCCACCAGCGTCGGGACAGGGAATGACAATGAGCAGTTCTTC.

The chain combines TRBV24-1 with TRBJ2-2, with no clear D. The V gene lost 5 bases and the J gene lost 0 bases, with 21 bases spanning the gap. CDR3 length equals 19 residues. Looked up from germline, CDR1 is KGHDR and CDR2 is SFDVKD. CDR3 loop: CATSGFRDTRSPNTGELFF. In nucleotides, the CDR3 is TGTGCCACCAGTGGGTTTCGTGACACACGGTCACCGAACACCGGGGAGCTGTTTTTT.

The rearrangement joins TRBV11-2 to TRBJ1-1; 7 bases line up with TRBD1. Germline-derived CDR1 and CDR2 are SGHAT and FQNNGV. The V gene end was trimmed by 5 bases and the J gene end by 0 bases; junction bases not matched to a gene: 3. The CDR3 is 14 residues long. The CDR3 loop is CASSRGQLNTEAFF. The CDR3 nucleotides are TGTGCCAGCAGCAGGGGACAGCTGAACACTGAAGCTTTCTTT.

The chain uses TRBV4-3 and TRBJ2-2; D tentatively reads TRBD1 or TRBD2 (6 bases each). The ends were cut back, 5 bases at V and 2 bases at J, with 15 bases in the middle. The CDR3 is 16 amino acids. Per the germline V gene, CDR1 is LGHNA and CDR2 is YSLEER. In DNA, the CDR3 is TGCGCCAGCAGCGGGGGCACTAGCTTCAACACCGGGGAGCTGTTTTTT. Its protein product is CASSGGTSFNTGELFF.

In its sample, this clone was seen once. The V and J genes are TRBV7-8 and TRBJ2-1, with TRBD1 matching 7 bases. Germline trimming cut 3 bases from V and 7 bases from J; bases unmatched to any gene: 12. The length of the CDR3 is 16 residues. Germline V CDR1 and CDR2: SGHVS, FQNEAQ. CDR3 in amino acids: CASSFFHQTGLNEQFF. DNA of the CDR3: TGTGCCAGCAGCTTTTTCCACCAGACAGGGCTTAATGAGCAGTTCTTC.

This clone occurred once. The V gene is TRBV30, the J gene TRBJ2-2, with no clear D. V shed 2 bases and J shed 6 bases, with 19 bases lying between them. The CDR3 has 16 residues. The V gene's germline CDR1 is GTSNPN and CDR2 SVGIG (reference sequence). Written as DNA, the CDR3 is TGTGCCTGGAGTCCCGCACGGCTAGTCGGGTCCGGGGAGCTGTTTTTT. This sequence encodes CAWSPARLVGSGELFF.

This clone was detected only once. The V call is TRBV28, the J call TRBJ2-1; D is perhaps TRBD1 (5 bases). The CDR3 consists of 12 residues. V lost 5 bases to trimming and J lost 13 bases, with 15 bases between them. Germline V CDR1 and CDR2: MDHEN, SYDVKM. The CDR3 DNA is TGTGCCAGCAGTCTACAGGTGGAAGGCCAGTTCTTC. As protein: CASSLQVEGQFF.

The CDR3 bases are TGTGCCAGCAGTTTATACAAAGCGGGAGACTCGACAGATACGCAGTATTTT. Amino acids: CASSLYKAGDSTDTQYF. The gene calls are TRBV28 and TRBJ2-3, with TRBD2 matching over 8 bases. The CDR3 spans 17 residues. Germline loops: CDR1 MDHEN, CDR2 SYDVKM. J was trimmed by 3 bases and V by 1 base; bases with no gene match: 9. Filled out from reference TRBV28 and TRBJ2-3, the complete variable domain reads DVKVTQSSRYLVKRTGEKVFLECVQDMDHENMFWYRQDPGLGLRLIYFSYDVKMKEKGDIPEGYSVSREKKERFSLILESASTNQTSMYLCASSLYKAGDSTDTQYFGPGTRLTVL.

The chain employs TRBV5-4 and TRBJ2-7; D is unresolved. Germline CDR1 SGHNT, CDR2 YYREEE (reference sequence). CDR3 size: 14 residues. Trimming stripped 4 bases from V and 7 bases from J, with 18 bases between. CDR3 sequence: CASSEDDEPLEQYF. CDR3 DNA sequence: TGTGCCAGCAGCGAGGACGACGAGCCTCTGGAGCAGTACTTC.

The J gene is TRBJ2-2, the V gene TRBV10-3; TRBD1 matches at 8 bases. V dropped 2 bases and J dropped 5; count of bases not matched to a gene: 7. Germline values: CDR1 ENHRY, CDR2 SYGVKD. The length of the CDR3 is 16 residues. CDR3 sequence reads: CAISEGRGQKTGELFF. DNA for the CDR3: TGTGCCATCAGTGAGGGCAGGGGGCAAAAGACCGGGGAGCTGTTTTTT.

The J gene is TRBJ2-3, the V gene TRBV5-6; 10 bases agree with TRBD2. Per the germline V gene, CDR1 is SGHDT and CDR2 is YYEEEE. V dropped 1 base and J dropped 0; count of bases not matched to a gene: 8. CDR3 length: 18 amino acids. The CDR3 nucleotides read TGTGCCAGCAGCTTGTGGCTAGCGGGAGATTGGAGCACAGATACGCAGTATTTT. It codes for CASSLWLAGDWSTDTQYF.

The CDR3 sequence: CASSLTGGGGETQYF. The CDR3, as DNA: TGTGCCAGCAGCTTAACGGGGGGCGGCGGAGAGACCCAGTACTTC. The rearrangement joins TRBV7-3 to TRBJ2-5, with D perhaps TRBD1 or TRBD2 (6 bases each). Germline V gene data show CDR1 as SGHTA and CDR2 as FQGTGA. The CDR3 totals 15 residues. With 0 bases removed from V and 4 bases from J, the gap between germline ends came to 12 bases.

The chain has TRBV5-6 and TRBJ2-1; D possibly uses TRBD1 or TRBD2 (6 bases each). V lost 4 bases and J lost 4, with 24 bases in between. Germline CDR1 reads SGHDT; CDR2 reads YYEEEE. The length of the CDR3 is 18 residues. CDR3 sequence reads: CASSPTLTGGMAYNEQFF. Written as DNA, the CDR3 is TGTGCCAGCAGCCCAACCCTGACAGGAGGGATGGCTTACAATGAGCAGTTCTTC.

The chain recombines TRBV30 with TRBJ2-1, with no clear D. CDR3 size: 14 residues. Germline V gene sequence: CDR1 GTSNPN, CDR2 SVGIG (reference sequence). Trimming shortened V by 1 base and J by 1 base, and 8 bases separated the two germline ends. In nucleotides, the CDR3 is TGTGCCTGGAGTGATGACACGTCCTACAATGAGCAGTTCTTC. Its protein product is CAWSDDTSYNEQFF.

CDR3 DNA: TGTGCCAGTGCGGGGGAGCGGACCCAATACGACAATGAGCAGTTCTTC. Its translation: CASAGERTQYDNEQFF. The chain has TRBV4-2 and TRBJ2-1; 7 bases fit TRBD2. CDR3 length equals 16 residues. Trimming at V came to 9 bases and at J to 5 bases, leaving 16 bases not matched to a gene. The germline CDR1 and CDR2 sequences are LGHNA and YNFKEQ.

J is TRBJ1-5 and V is TRBV30; the D is unclear. The germline V and J ends were trimmed by 2 bases and 9 bases, with 11 bases remaining between them. The germline gives CDR1 GTSNPN, CDR2 SVGIG (reference sequence). The length of the CDR3 is 12 residues. In nucleotides, the CDR3 is TGTGCCTGGAGTCCCGTCAACGGGCCCCAGCATTTT. It specifies CAWSPVNGPQHF.

The chain recombines TRBV6-2 or TRBV6-3 with TRBJ2-7; TRBD2 agrees at 12 bases. CDR1 and CDR2 from the germline V gene are MNHEY and SVGEGT. The CDR3 extends over 17 amino acids. The J segment lost 5 bases and the V segment lost 3 bases, leaving 11 bases of the junction unmatched. The CDR3 is CASSYPRRLAGVHEQYF. The CDR3 DNA reads as TGTGCCAGCAGTTATCCGAGAAGACTAGCGGGAGTGCACGAGCAGTACTTC.

This sequence joins TRBV10-3 and TRBJ1-1, with D uncertain. The V and J ends lost 5 bases and 6 bases respectively, with 7 bases between them. The CDR3 has 11 amino acids. Germline assignment: CDR1 ENHRY and CDR2 SYGVKD. The DNA of the CDR3 is TGTGCCATCAGTCGCGGGTCTGAAGCTTTCTTT. This gives the protein CAISRGSEAFF.

V is TRBV6-5 and J is TRBJ2-7, with 9 bases identical to TRBD2. Germline V lookup: CDR1 MNHEY, CDR2 SVGAGI. The length of the CDR3 is 15 residues. V shed 4 bases, J shed 6 bases, and the junction held 10 bases outside the gene matches. CDR3 protein: CASSSGPGLASEQYF. The CDR3 DNA reads as TGTGCCAGCAGTTCCGGACCGGGACTAGCCTCCGAGCAGTACTTC.

On this clone: Mismatch with germline at one junction end may stem from a read error. The chain couples TRBV18 to TRBJ1-4, with D possibly being TRBD1 (6 bases). Germline loops: CDR1 KGHSH, CDR2 LQKENI. This CDR3 region has 13 residues. This chain's CDR3 is CASSPGTYEKLFF. The CDR3 nucleotides read TGTGCCAGCTCACCAGGGACATATGAGAAACTGTTTTTT.

The V and J genes are TRBV2 and TRBJ1-4; 9 bases agree with TRBD1. Losses at the gene ends were 2 bases for V and 6 bases for J; bases not matched to a gene: 4. This CDR3 contains 15 residues. Germline-derived CDR1 and CDR2 are SNHLY and FYNNEI. The CDR3 DNA is TGTGCCAGCAGTGAAATCGGGACAGGGTATGAAAAACTGTTTTTT. Protein: CASSEIGTGYEKLFF. Supplemented by reference TRBV2 and TRBJ1-4, the full variable domain reads EPEVTQTPSHQVTQMGQEVILRCVPISNHLYFYWYRQILGQKVEFLVSFYNNEISEKSEIFDDQFSVERPDGSNFTLKIRSTKLEDSAMYFCASSEIGTGYEKLFFGSGTQLSVL.

This chain links TRBV7-2 with TRBJ2-1, with 13 bases fitting TRBD2. Looked up from germline, CDR1 is SGHTA and CDR2 is FQGNSA. V trimming: 4 bases; J trimming: 4 bases; junction bases outside the gene matches: 7. CDR3 length: 17 amino acids. The CDR3 protein is CASSSPGLAGWYNEQFF. The CDR3 DNA is TGTGCCAGCAGCTCTCCGGGACTAGCGGGATGGTACAATGAGCAGTTCTTC.

CDR3 nucleotides: TGCAGCGTTGACGGGGCGGGGACTGAGTACAATGAGCAGTTCTTC. Amino acid sequence: CSVDGAGTEYNEQFF. The J gene is TRBJ2-1, the V gene TRBV29-1, with D possibly matching TRBD2 (6 bases). Germline V gives CDR1 SQVTM, CDR2 ANQGSEA. CDR3 length equals 15 residues. With 3 bases removed from V and 4 bases from J, the gap between germline ends came to 16 bases.